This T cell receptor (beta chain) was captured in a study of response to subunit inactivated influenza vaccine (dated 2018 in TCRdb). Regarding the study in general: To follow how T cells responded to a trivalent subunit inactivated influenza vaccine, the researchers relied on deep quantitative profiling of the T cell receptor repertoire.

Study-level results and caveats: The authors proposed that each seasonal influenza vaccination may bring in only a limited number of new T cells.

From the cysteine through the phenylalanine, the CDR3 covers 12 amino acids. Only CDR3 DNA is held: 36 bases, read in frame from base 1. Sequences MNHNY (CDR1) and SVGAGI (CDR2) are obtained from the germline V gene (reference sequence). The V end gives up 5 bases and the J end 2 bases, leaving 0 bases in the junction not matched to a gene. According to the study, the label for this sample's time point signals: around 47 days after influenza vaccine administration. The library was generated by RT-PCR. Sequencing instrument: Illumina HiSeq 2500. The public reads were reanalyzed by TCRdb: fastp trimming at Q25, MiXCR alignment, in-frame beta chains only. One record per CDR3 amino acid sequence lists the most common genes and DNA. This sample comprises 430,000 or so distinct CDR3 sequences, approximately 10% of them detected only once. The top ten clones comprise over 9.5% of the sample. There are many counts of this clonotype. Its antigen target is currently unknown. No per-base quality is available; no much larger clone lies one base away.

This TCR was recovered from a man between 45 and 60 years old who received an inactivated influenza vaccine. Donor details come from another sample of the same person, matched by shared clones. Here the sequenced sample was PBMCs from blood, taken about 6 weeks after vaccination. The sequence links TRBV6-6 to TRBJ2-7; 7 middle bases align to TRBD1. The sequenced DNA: TGTGCCAGCAGTGGGACAGCCTACGAGCAGTACTTC. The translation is CASSGTAYEQYF.